This TCR beta chain was captured by sequencing in a study of T cell responses to AZD1222 COVID-19 vaccine. The CDR3 contains 15 residues. The V gene lost 0 bases and the J gene lost 0 bases, with 8 bases spanning the gap. CDR1 and CDR2 (germline): SGHNT, YYREEE (reference sequence). TCRdb's table, derived via immunoSEQ multiplex PCR, lists solely in-frame clones and lacks some. The sample has just under 85,000 clones, roughly 88% seen once; the top ten hold 7.5% to 9%. The TCR was taken from an adult in good health. The V call is TRBV5-4, the J call TRBJ2-3, with D perhaps matching TRBD1 or TRBD2 (6 bases each). Source: peripheral blood, taken on day 0 of AZD1222 vaccination. CDR3 nucleotide sequence: TGTGCCAGCAGCTTGGGGGGGGCTAGCACAGATACGCAGTATTTT. Its translation is CASSLGGASTDTQYF.